The source of this T cell receptor beta chain is a study of cytomegalovirus exposure and HLA in healthy donors. General observations from the study: Among TCR beta chains of equal frequency, HLA-associated ones were more clonally expanded in a later analysis. In an earlier analysis, in fewer than 700 donors, most V segments appeared productive either ~90% or ~30% of the time. It was assumed in the presence/absence analyses that sequencing depth was roughly uniform across donors.

Germline V gene data show CDR1 as MNHEY and CDR2 as SMNVEV (reference sequence). Trimming took 7 bases from V and 11 from J, leaving 14 bases between them. This CDR3 has 11 amino acids. Comments on this clone: The antigen is unknown.

PCR was performed using 60 Vbeta and 13 Jbeta primers. TCRdb's copy holds only in-frame clones and misses some; the assay was immunoSEQ multiplex PCR. Among some 150,000 clones listed, 82% were seen once. Sequencing was performed on PBMCs. This sequence joins TRBV27 and TRBJ1-1, with D hard to call. The receptor was derived from a male donor in good health and CMV-seronegative. CDR3 sequence (DNA): TGTGCCAGCATCAAAGGCCGCGGGGCTTTCTTT. Residues: CASIKGRGAFF.